Presented here are 8 T cell receptor beta chains from one specimen sequenced in a study of relationships among human T cell subsets. Semiquantitative ARM-PCR amplified T cell receptor alpha and beta CDR3 regions from mRNA. In ARM-PCR, communal superprimers followed tagged nested gene-specific primers for exponential amplification. TCRdb fed the multiplex PCR reads into MiXCR, producing one record per CDR3 protein. The repertoire holds some 14,000 distinct CDR3 sequences, about 60% seen once, with roughly 2% in the top ten. CD4+CD25+ regulatory T cells came from anti-CD25 bead selection of positively selected CD4+ cells. The sample consisted of Tregs sorted from blood. The source is a man between 35 and 55 years old in good health.

This clonotype has a handful of counts. The chain is built from TRBV7-9 and TRBJ1-4; 10 bases fit TRBD1. This CDR3 region has 17 residues. CDR1 SEHNR and CDR2 FQNEAQ come from the germline V gene (reference sequence). V trimming: 5 bases; J trimming: 0 bases; junction bases outside the gene matches: 6. CDR3 protein: CASSPKDRGTTNEKLFF. In DNA form, the CDR3 reads TGTGCCAGCAGCCCTAAGGACAGGGGGACAACTAATGAAAAACTGTTTTTT.

This clonotype has only a few counts. The chain couples TRBV27 to TRBJ2-3; 10 nucleotides match TRBD1. After removal of 11 bases from V and 4 bases from J, the junction contained 9 bases not matched to a gene. Germline CDR1 reads MNHEY; CDR2 reads SMNVEV (reference sequence). This CDR3 region has 14 residues. The CDR3 DNA reads TGTGCCTGTAGACAGGGGGCCGGGGCAGATACGCAGTATTTT. This translates into CACRQGAGADTQYF.

CDR3 in amino acids: CSARGIRLAGGNEQFF. The DNA for the CDR3 is TGCAGTGCTAGAGGAATCAGGCTAGCGGGAGGAAATGAGCAGTTCTTC. The rearrangement links TRBV20-1 to TRBJ2-1; 11 bases agree with TRBD2. Germline assignment: CDR1 DFQATT and CDR2 SNEGSKA (reference sequence). Trimming took 1 base from V and 7 from J; bases not matched to a gene: 9. CDR3 length: 16 amino acids.

Only a few counts were recorded for this clonotype. This rearrangement joins TRBV5-1 to TRBJ2-3; D is undetermined. This CDR3 region has 13 residues. Germline V lookup: CDR1 SGHRS, CDR2 YFSETQ. The V end was cut by 0 bases, the J end by 6 bases, with 8 bases between. Written as DNA, the CDR3 is TGCGCCAGCAGCTTGGCCGAGAGCGATACGCAGTATTTT. Translating it yields CASSLAESDTQYF.

The chain carries TRBV29-1 and TRBJ2-7, with TRBD1 as a possible D gene (6 bases). The CDR3 is made up of 13 amino acids. V lost 0 bases and J 3 bases, leaving 9 bases between the germline ends. CDR1 is SQVTM and CDR2 is ANQGSEA in the germline V gene. CDR3 in DNA: TGCAGCGTTGAAGACAGGGGTGTCTACGAGCAGTACTTC. Encoded protein: CSVEDRGVYEQYF.

This clonotype was counted a few times. The genes are TRBV12-3 or TRBV12-4 and TRBJ2-5; 10 nucleotides line up with TRBD2. CDR3 length: 14 residues. The trim removed 4 bases at V and 6 bases at J, leaving 5 bases unmatched. The chain's CDR3 is CASSSSGSAKTQYF. In DNA, the CDR3 is TGTGCCAGCAGTTCTAGCGGGAGCGCAAAGACCCAGTACTTC.

This chain connects TRBV11-2 to TRBJ2-3; D not certain. From germline, CDR1 is SGHAT and CDR2 FQNNGV. V lost 7 bases and J 8 bases, leaving 13 bases between the germline ends. The CDR3 totals 12 residues. The CDR3 DNA sequence: TGTGCCAGCAATCATTGGGAATTTACGCAGTATTTT. Amino acids: CASNHWEFTQYF.

This chain links TRBV27 with TRBJ1-2, with TRBD1 matching 9 bases. The V segment lost 5 bases and the J segment 6 bases; nucleotides outside the gene matches: 1. Germline CDR1 and CDR2: MNHEY and SMNVEV (reference sequence). The CDR3 has 12 amino acids. The CDR3 sequence is CASSRTGDGYTF. The CDR3 DNA reads TGTGCCAGCAGTAGGACAGGGGATGGCTACACCTTC.